This TCR beta chain stems from a study of T-cell reconstitution after alpha-beta-depleted transplantation in children. Construction of the TCRbeta library involved unique molecular identifiers. TCRdb reanalysed the PCR reads using MiXCR and keeps one entry per CDR3 protein. The sample gives around 480,000 distinct CDR3 sequences, about 31% of which show up once; approximately 2.3% is in the top ten. After removal of 4 bases from V and 2 bases from J, the junction contained 4 bases not matched to a gene. The CDR3 runs 16 residues. V gene TRBV12-3 or TRBV12-4 combines with J gene TRBJ2-2; 10 bases agree with TRBD2. Material: PBMCs from the stem cell graft donor, obtained from the stem cell graft. The TCR originated in a human donor who donated a stem cell graft to a child with aplastic anemia. The DNA of the CDR3 is TGTGCCAGCAGTTCCTGGACTAGCGGAAACACCGGGGAGCTGTTTTTT. Amino acids: CASSSWTSGNTGELFF.